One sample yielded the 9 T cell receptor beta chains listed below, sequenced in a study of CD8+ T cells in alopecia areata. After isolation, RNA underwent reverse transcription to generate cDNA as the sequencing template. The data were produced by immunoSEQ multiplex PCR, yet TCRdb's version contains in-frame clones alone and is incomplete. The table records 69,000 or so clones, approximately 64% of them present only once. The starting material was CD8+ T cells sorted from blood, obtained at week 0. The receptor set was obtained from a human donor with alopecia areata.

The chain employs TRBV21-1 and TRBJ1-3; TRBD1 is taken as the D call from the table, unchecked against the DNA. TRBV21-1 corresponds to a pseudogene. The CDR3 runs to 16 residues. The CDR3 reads CASRGTVEHSGNTIYF. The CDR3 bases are TGTGCCAGCAGAGGGACAGTTGAACACTCTGGAAACACCATATATTTT.

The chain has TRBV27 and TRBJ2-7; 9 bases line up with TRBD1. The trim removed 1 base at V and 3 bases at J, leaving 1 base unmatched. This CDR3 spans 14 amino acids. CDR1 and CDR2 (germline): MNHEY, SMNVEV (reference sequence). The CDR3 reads CASSLWTGDYEQYF. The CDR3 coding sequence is TGTGCCAGCAGTTTATGGACAGGGGACTACGAGCAGTACTTC.

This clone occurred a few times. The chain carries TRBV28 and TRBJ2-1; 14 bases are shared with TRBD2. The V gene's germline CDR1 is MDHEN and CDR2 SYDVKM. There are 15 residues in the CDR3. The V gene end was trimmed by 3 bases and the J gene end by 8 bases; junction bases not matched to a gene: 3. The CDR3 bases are TGTGCCAGCAGTTTGACTAGCGGGAGGGACCATGAGCAGTTCTTC. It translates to CASSLTSGRDHEQFF. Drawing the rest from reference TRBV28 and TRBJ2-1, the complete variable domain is DVKVTQSSRYLVKRTGEKVFLECVQDMDHENMFWYRQDPGLGLRLIYFSYDVKMKEKGDIPEGYSVSREKKERFSLILESASTNQTSMYLCASSLTSGRDHEQFFGPGTRLTVL.

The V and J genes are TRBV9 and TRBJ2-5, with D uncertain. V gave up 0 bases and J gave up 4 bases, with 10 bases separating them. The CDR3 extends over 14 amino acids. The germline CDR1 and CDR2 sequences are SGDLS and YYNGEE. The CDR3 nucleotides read TGTGCCAGCAGCGTAGGAGTTTTAGGAGAGACCCAGTACTTC. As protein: CASSVGVLGETQYF.

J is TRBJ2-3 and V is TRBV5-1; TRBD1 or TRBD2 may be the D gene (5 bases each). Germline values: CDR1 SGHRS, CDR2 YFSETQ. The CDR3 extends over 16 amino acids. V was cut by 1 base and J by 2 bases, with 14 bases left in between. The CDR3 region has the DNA TGCGCCAGCAGCTTGTCGGGGCTCGGCCCCACAGATACGCAGTATTTT. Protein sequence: CASSLSGLGPTDTQYF.

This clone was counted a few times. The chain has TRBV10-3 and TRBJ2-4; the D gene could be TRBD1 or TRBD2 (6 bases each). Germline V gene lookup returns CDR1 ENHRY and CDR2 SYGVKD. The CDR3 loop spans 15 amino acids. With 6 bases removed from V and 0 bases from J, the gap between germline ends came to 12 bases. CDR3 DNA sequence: TGTGCCATCAGGGGGGGCCCACTAGCCAAAAACATTCAGTACTTC. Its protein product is CAIRGGPLAKNIQYF.

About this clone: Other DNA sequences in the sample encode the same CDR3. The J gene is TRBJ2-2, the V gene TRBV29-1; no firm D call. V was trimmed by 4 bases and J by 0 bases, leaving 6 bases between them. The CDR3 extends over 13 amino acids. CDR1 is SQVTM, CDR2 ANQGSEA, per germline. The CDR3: CSVGTANTGELFF. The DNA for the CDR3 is TGCAGCGTTGGGACCGCGAACACCGGGGAGCTGTTTTTT.

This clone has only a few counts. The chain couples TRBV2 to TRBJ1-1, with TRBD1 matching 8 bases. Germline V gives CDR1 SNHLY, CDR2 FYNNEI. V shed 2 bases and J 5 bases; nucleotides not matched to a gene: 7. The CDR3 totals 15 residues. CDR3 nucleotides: TGTGCCAGCAGTGAAATAGGACAGGGACTGACTGAAGCTTTCTTT. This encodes CASSEIGQGLTEAFF.

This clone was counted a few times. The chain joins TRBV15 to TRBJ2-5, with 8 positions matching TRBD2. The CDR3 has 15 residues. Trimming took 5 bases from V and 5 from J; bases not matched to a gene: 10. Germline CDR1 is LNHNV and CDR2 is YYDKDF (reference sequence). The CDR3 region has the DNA TGTGCCACCAGCGACGGGACGGGGGGGTTGGAGACCCAGTACTTC. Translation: CATSDGTGGLETQYF.